This T cell receptor beta chain came from a study of identical twins. With template switching, a universal primer site was added, and the cDNA carried unique molecular identifiers. Via MiXCR, TCRdb re-called the 5' RACE reads, giving one row per CDR3 protein. Here the sample spans nearly 900,000 distinct CDR3 sequences, 9% to 15% being singletons. This clonotype came up a few times. What it binds is unknown. Study-wide results and caveats: Clonotypes of the beta chain that were abundant in cord blood carried fewer insertions (memory repertoires showed none). The study reached conclusions through statistical analysis that was cross-sectional, not following the same donors.

The same data also contributed to another study, on yellow fever vaccine responses in identical twins.

This TCR was recovered from a woman under 30 in good health. The sequencing sample was made of PBMCs.

Here the CDR3 reads CASSESRLVMQNEQFF. As DNA, the CDR3 is TGCGCCAGCAGTGAGTCTCGTCTAGTGATGCAAAATGAGCAGTTCTTC. The rearrangement links TRBV10-2 to TRBJ2-1; D is undetermined. The CDR3 contains 16 residues. CDR1 is WSHSY, CDR2 SAAADI, per germline. V gave up 0 bases and J gave up 7 bases, with 16 bases separating them.